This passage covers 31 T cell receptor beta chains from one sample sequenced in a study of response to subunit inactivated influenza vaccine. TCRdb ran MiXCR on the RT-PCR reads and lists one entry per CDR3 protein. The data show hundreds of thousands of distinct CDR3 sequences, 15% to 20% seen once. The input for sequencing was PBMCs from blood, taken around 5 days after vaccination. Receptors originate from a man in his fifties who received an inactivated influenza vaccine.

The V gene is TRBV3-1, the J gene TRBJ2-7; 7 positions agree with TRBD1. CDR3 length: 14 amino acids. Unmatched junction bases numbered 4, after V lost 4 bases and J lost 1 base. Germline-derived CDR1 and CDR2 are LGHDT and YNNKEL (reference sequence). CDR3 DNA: TGTGCCAGCAGCCGCCGACAGGGTTCCTACGAGCAGTACTTC. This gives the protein CASSRRQGSYEQYF.

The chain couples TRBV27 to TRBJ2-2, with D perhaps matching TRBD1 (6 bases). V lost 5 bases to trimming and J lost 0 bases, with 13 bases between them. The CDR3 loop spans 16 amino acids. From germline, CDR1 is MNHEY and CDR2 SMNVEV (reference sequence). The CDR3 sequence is CASSIVGGSNTGELFF. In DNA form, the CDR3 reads TGTGCCAGCAGTATTGTTGGGGGCTCGAACACCGGGGAGCTGTTTTTT.

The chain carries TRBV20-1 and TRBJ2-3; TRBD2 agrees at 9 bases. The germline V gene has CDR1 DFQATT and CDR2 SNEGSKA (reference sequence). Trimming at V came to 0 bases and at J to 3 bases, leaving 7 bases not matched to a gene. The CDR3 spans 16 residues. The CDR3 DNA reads TGCAGTGCTAGAGATTTGGCGGGAGGGGCTACAGATACGCAGTATTTT. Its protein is CSARDLAGGATDTQYF.

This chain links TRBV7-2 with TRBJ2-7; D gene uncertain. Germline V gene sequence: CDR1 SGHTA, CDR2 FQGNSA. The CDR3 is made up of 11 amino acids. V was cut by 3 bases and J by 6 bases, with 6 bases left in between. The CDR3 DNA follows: TGTGCCAGCAGCTTTTTGTCCGAGCAGTACTTC. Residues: CASSFLSEQYF.

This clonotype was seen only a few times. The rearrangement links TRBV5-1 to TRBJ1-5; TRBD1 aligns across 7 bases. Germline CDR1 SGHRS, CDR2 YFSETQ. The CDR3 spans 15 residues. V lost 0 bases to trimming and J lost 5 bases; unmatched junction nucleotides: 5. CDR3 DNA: TGCGCCAGCAGCTTGGAAGGGGGCAGCGATCAGCCCCAGCATTTT. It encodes CASSLEGGSDQPQHF.

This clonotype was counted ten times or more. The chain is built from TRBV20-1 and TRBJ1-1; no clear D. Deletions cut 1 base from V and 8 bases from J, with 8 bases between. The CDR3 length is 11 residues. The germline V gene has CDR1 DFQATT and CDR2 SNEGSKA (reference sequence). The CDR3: CSARGDGEAFF. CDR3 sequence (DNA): TGCAGTGCTAGAGGAGACGGAGAAGCTTTCTTT.

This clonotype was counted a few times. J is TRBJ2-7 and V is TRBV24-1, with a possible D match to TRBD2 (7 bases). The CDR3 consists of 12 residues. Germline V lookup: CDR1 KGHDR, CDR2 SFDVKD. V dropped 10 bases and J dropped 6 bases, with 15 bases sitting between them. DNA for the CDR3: TGTGCCACGGGGGGGGGCCCCGGCGAGCAGTACTTC. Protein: CATGGGPGEQYF.

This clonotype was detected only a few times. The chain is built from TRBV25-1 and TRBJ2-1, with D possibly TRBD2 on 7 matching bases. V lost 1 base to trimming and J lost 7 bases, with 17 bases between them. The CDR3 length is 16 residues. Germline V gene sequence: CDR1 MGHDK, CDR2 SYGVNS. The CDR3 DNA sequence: TGTGCCAGCAGTGAATGGGAGGGGGACCCCGGGAATGAGCAGTTCTTC. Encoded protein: CASSEWEGDPGNEQFF.

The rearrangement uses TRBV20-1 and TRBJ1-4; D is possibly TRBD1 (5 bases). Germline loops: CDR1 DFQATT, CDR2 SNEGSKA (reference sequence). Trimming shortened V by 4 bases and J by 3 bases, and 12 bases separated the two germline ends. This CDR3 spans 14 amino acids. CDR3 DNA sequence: TGCAGTGCTAAGGAAGGGGAAGCTAATGAAAAACTGTTTTTT. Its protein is CSAKEGEANEKLFF.

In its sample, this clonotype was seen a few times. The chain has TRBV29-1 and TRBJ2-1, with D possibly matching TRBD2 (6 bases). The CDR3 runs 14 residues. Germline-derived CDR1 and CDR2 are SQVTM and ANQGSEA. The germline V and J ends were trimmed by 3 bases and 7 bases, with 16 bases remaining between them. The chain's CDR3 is CSVDGGLFSNEQFF. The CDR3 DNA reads TGCAGCGTTGACGGAGGGCTGTTTTCTAATGAGCAGTTCTTC.

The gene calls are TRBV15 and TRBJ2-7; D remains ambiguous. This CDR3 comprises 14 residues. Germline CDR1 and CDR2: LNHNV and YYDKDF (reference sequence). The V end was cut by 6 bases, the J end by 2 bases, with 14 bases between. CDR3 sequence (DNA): TGTGCCACCAGTGGCAGGAATGAAGCCTACGAGCAGTACTTC. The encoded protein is CATSGRNEAYEQYF.

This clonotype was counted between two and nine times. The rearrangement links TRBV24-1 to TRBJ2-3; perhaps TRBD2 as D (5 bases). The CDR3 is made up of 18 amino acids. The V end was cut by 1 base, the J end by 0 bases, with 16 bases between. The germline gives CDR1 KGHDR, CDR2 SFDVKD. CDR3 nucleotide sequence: TGTGCCACCAGTGATTTTCCACGTCGGGGTGCTAGCACAGATACGCAGTATTTT. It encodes CATSDFPRRGASTDTQYF.

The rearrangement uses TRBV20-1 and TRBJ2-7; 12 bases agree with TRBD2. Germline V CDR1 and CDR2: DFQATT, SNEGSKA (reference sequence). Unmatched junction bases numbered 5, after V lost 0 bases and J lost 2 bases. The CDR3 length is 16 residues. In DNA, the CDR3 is TGCAGTGCTAGAGATCGGGGACTAGCGGGCCCCTACGAGCAGTACTTC. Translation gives CSARDRGLAGPYEQYF.

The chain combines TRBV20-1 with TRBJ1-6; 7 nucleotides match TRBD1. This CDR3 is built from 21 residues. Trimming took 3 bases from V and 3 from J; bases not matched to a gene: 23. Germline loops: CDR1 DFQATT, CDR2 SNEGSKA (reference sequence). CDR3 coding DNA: TGCAGTGCTAGTAGTGCTGGTTACAGGGGCCACAACCAGCTCTATAATTCACCCCTCCACTTT. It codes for CSASSAGYRGHNQLYNSPLHF.

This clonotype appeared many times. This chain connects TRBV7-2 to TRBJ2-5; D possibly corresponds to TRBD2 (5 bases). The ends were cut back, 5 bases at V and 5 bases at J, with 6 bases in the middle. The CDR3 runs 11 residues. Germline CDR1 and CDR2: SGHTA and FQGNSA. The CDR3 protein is CASSRRETQYF. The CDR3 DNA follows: TGTGCCAGCAGCAGGAGGGAGACCCAGTACTTC.

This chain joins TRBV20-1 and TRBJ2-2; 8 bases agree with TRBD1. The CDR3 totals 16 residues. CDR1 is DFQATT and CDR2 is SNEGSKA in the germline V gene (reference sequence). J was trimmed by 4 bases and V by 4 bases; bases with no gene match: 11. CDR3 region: CSATTPGTGSTGELFF. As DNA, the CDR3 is TGCAGTGCTACCACACCCGGGACAGGCTCCACCGGGGAGCTGTTTTTT.

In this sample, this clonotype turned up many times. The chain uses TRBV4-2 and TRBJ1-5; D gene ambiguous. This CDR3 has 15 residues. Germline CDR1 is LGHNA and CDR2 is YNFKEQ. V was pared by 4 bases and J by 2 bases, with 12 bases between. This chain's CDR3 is CASSRTQAGNQPQHF. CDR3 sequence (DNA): TGTGCCAGCAGCCGGACCCAGGCGGGCAATCAGCCCCAGCATTTT.

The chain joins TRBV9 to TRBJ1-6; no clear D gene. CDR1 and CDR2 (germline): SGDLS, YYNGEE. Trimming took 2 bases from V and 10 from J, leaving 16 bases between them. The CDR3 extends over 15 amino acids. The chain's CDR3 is CASSVEEGVRSPLHF. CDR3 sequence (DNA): TGTGCCAGCAGCGTCGAGGAGGGTGTCCGGTCACCCCTCCACTTT. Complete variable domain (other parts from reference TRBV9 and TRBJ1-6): DSGVTQTPKHLITATGQRVTLRCSPRSGDLSVYWYQQSLDQGLQFLIQYYNGEERAKGNILERFSAQQFPDLHSELNLSSLELGDSALYFCASSVEEGVRSPLHFGNGTRLTVT.

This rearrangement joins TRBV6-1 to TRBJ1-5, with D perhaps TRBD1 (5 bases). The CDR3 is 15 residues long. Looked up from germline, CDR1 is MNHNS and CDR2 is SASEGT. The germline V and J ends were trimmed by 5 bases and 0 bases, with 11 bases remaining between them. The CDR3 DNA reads TGTGCCAGCAGTACCCAAGGGGCTAGCAATCAGCCCCAGCATTTT. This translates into CASSTQGASNQPQHF.

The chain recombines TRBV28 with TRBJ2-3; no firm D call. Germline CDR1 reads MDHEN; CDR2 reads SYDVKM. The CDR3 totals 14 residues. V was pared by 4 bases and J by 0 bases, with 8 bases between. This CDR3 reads CASSYSDSTDTQYF. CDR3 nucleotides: TGTGCCAGCAGTTACAGTGATAGCACAGATACGCAGTATTTT. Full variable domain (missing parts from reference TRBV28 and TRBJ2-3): DVKVTQSSRYLVKRTGEKVFLECVQDMDHENMFWYRQDPGLGLRLIYFSYDVKMKEKGDIPEGYSVSREKKERFSLILESASTNQTSMYLCASSYSDSTDTQYFGPGTRLTVL.

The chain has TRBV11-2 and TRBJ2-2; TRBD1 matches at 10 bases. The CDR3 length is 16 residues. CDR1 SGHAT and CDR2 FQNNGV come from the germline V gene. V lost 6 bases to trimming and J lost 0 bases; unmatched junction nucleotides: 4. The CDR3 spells CASRPTGGTNTGELFF. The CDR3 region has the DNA TGTGCCAGCAGACCGACAGGGGGCACGAACACCGGGGAGCTGTTTTTT.

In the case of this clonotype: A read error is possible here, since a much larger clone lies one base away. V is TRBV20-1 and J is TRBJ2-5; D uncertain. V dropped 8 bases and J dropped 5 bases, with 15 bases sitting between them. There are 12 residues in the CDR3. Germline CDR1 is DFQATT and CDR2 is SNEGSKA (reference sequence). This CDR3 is CSSTPLRETQYF. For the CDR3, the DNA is TGCAGTTCTACCCCACTCCGGGAGACCCAGTACTTC.

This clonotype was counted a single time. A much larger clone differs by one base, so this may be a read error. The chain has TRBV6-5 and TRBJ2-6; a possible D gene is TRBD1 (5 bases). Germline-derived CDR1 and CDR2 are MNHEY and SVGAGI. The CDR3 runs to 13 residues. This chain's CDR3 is CASRYSGAKVLTF. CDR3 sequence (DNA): TGTGCCAGCAGGTACTCTGGGGCCAAGGTCCTGACTTTC.

The CDR3 DNA is TGTGCCAGCAGCTTAAAGTCCGGGGAGCTGTTTTTT. Amino acid sequence: CASSLKSGELFF. The chain links TRBV7-2 to TRBJ2-2, with D unresolved. Germline loops: CDR1 SGHTA, CDR2 FQGNSA. Trimming left V 2 bases short and J 6 bases short, with 4 bases between. CDR3 length: 12 residues.

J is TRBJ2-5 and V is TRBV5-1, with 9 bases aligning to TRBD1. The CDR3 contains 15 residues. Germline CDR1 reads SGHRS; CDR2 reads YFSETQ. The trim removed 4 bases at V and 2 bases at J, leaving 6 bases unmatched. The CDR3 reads CASSTGQGRQETQYF. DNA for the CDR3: TGCGCCAGCAGCACCGGACAGGGGCGGCAAGAGACCCAGTACTTC.

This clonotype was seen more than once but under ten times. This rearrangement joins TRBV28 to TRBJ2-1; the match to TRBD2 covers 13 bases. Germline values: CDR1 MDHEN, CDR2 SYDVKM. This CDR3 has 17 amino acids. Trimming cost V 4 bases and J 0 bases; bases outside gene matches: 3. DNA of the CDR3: TGTGCCAGCAGTTCTCGGACTAGCGGGGGCTCCTACAATGAGCAGTTCTTC. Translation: CASSSRTSGGSYNEQFF. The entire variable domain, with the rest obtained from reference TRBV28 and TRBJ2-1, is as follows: DVKVTQSSRYLVKRTGEKVFLECVQDMDHENMFWYRQDPGLGLRLIYFSYDVKMKEKGDIPEGYSVSREKKERFSLILESASTNQTSMYLCASSSRTSGGSYNEQFFGPGTRLTVL.

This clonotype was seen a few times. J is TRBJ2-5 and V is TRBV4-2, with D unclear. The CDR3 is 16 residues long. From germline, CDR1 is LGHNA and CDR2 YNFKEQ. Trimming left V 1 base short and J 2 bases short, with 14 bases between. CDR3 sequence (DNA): TGTGCCAGCAGCCAAGGGCAGACAAACCGACAAGAGACCCAGTACTTC. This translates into CASSQGQTNRQETQYF.

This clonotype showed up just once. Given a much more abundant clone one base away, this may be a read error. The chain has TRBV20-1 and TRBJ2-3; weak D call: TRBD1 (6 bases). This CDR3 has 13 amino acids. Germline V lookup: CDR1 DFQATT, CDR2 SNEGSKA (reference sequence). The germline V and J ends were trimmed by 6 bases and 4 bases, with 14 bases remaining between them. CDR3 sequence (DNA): TGCAGTGCAACTAGGGGGACCCCAGATACGCAGTATTTT. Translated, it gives CSATRGTPDTQYF.

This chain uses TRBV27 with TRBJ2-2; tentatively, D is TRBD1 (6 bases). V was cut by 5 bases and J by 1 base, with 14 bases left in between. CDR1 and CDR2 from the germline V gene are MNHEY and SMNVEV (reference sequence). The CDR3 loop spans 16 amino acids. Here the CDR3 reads CASSHPTGVNTGELFF. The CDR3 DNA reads TGTGCCAGCAGTCACCCGACAGGAGTGAACACCGGGGAGCTGTTTTTT.

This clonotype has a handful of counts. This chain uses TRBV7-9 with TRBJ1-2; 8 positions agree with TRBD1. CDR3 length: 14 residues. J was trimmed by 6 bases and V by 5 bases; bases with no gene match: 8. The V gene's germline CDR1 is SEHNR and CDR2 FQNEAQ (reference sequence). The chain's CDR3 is CASSVGQGWDGYTF. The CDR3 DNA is TGTGCCAGCAGCGTAGGACAGGGTTGGGATGGCTACACCTTC.

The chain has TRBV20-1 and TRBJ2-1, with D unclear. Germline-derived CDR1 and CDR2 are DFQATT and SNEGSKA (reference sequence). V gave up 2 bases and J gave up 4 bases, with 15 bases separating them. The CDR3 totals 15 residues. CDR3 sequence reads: CSARQETHSYNEQFF. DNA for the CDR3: TGCAGTGCTAGACAAGAAACCCACAGTTACAATGAGCAGTTCTTC.